This TCR beta chain was captured by sequencing in a study of cytomegalovirus exposure and HLA in healthy donors. Study at large: Later, an analysis reported that the 120 or so validation repertoires had used the same platform as the roughly 700 first-cohort repertoires.

Separate from the roughly 700-subject first cohort was the roughly 130-subject validation cohort, to which the donors belonged. Concerning this clone: What it binds is unknown.

Germline CDR1 SGHVS, CDR2 FNYEAQ. Trimming removed 1 base at V and 0 bases at J, with 11 bases between. The CDR3 has 16 amino acids. Profiling relied on immunoSEQ multiplex PCR, and the TCRdb table lists in-frame clones only, not all of them. Found here are about 110,000 clones, approximately 94% of them singletons; the top ten hold roughly 0.66%. Whole-study results and caveats: Both high specificity and high sensitivity reportedly marked the classifier's diagnosis of cytomegalovirus status. The authors enumerated over 150 TCR beta chains as linked to cytomegalovirus.

The source material was PBMCs. This chain connects TRBV7-6 to TRBJ2-3; D ambiguous. This receptor was obtained from a woman under 30 in good health and CMV-seronegative. The CDR3 sequence: CASSLGAITSTDTQYF. CDR3 coding DNA: TGTGCCAGCAGCTTAGGAGCGATAACTAGCACAGATACGCAGTATTTT.